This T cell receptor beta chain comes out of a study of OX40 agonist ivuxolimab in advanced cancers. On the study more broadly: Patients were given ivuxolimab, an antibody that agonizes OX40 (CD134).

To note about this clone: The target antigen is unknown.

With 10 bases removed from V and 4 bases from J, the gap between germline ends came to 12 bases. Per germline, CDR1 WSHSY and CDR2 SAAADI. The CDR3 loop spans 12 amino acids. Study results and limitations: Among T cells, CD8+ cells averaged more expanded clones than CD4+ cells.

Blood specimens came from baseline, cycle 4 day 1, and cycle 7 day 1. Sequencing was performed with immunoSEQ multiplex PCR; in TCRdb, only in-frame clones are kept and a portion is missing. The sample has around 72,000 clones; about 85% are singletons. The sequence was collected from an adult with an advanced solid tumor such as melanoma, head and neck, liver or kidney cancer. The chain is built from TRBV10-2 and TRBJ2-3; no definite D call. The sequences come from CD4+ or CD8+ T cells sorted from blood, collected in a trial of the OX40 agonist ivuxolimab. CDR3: CATSVTADTQYF. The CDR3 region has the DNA TGCGCCACCTCCGTAACTGCAGATACGCAGTATTTT.